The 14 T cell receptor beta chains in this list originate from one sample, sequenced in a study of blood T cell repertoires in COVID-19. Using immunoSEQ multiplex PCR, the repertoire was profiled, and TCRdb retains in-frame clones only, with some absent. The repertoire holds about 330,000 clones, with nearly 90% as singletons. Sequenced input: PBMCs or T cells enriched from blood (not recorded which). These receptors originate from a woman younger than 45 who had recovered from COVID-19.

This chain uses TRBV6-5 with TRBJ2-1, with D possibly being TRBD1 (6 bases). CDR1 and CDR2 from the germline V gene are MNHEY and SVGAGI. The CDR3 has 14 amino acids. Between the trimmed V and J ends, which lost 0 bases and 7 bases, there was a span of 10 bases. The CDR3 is CASSYSGRGNEQFF. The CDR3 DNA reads TGTGCCAGCAGTTACTCGGGCAGGGGTAATGAGCAGTTCTTC.

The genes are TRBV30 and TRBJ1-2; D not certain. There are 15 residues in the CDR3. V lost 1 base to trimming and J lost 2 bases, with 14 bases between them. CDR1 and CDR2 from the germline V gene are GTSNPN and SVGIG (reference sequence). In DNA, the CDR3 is TGTGCCTGGAGTGCCCCCCAGGCACCCAACTATGGCTACACCTTC. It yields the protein CAWSAPQAPNYGYTF.

CDR3 in DNA: TGCAGTGAAGGGAGAATTGATGAAGCTTTCTTT. The encoded protein is CSEGRIDEAFF. This chain uses TRBV20-1 with TRBJ1-1; D is ambiguous. V was clipped by 7 bases and J by 7 bases, with 13 bases between them. The CDR3 has 11 amino acids. CDR1 is DFQATT and CDR2 is SNEGSKA in the germline V gene (reference sequence).

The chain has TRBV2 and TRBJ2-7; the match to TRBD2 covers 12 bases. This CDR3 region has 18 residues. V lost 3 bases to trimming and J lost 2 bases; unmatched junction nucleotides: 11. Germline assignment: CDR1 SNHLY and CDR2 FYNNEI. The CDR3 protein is CASSDLVLAGGTAYEQYF. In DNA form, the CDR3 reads TGTGCCAGCAGTGATTTGGTACTAGCGGGGGGAACCGCCTACGAGCAGTACTTC. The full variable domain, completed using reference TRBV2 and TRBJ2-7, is EPEVTQTPSHQVTQMGQEVILRCVPISNHLYFYWYRQILGQKVEFLVSFYNNEISEKSEIFDDQFSVERPDGSNFTLKIRSTKLEDSAMYFCASSDLVLAGGTAYEQYFGPGTRLTVT.

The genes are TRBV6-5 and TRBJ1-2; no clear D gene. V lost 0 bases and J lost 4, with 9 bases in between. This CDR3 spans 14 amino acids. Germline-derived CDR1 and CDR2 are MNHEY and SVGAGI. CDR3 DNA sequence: TGTGCCAGCAGTTACTCGAGGCAGAGCTATGGCTACACCTTC. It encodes CASSYSRQSYGYTF.

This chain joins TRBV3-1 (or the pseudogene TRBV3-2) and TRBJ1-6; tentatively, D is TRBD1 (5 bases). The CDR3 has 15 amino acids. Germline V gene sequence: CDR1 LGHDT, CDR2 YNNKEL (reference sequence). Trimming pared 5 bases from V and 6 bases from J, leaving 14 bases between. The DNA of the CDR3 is TGTGCCAGCAGCGCTACAGGTCAGGCTAATTCACCCCTCCACTTT. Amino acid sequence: CASSATGQANSPLHF.

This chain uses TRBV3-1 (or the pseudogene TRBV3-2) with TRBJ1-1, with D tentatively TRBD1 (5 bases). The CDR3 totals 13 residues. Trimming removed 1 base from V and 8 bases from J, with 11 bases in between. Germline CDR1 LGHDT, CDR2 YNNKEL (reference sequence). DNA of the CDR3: TGTGCCAGCAGCCAAGGCGGGGCTTGGGAAGCTTTCTTT. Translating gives CASSQGGAWEAFF.

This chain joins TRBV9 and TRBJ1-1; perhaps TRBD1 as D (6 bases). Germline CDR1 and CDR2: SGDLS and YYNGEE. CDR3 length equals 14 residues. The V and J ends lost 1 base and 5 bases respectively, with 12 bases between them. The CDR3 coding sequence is TGTGCCAGCAGCGTAAGCTGGGGGCAAACTGAAGCTTTCTTT. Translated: CASSVSWGQTEAFF. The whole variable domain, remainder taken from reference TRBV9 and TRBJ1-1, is DSGVTQTPKHLITATGQRVTLRCSPRSGDLSVYWYQQSLDQGLQFLIQYYNGEERAKGNILERFSAQQFPDLHSELNLSSLELGDSALYFCASSVSWGQTEAFFGQGTRLTVV.

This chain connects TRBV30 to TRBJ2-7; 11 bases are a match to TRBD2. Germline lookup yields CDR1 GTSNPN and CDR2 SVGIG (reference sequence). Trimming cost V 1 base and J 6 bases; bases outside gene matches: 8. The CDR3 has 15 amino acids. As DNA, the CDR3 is TGTGCCTGGAGTGCAATAGCGGGGGGGCCTGGCGAGCAGTACTTC. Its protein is CAWSAIAGGPGEQYF.

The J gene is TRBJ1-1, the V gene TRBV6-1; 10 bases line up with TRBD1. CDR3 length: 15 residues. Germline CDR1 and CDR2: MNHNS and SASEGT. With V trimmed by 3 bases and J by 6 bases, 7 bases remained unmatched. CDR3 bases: TGTGCCAGCAGTGACCAATGGACAGGGGGATCTGAAGCTTTCTTT. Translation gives CASSDQWTGGSEAFF.

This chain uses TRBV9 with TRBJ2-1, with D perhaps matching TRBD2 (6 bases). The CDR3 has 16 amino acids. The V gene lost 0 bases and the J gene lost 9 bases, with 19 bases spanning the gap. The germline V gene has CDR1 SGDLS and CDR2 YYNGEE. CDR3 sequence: CASSVAPGPGGAEQFF. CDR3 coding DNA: TGTGCCAGCAGCGTAGCTCCCGGCCCCGGAGGGGCTGAGCAGTTCTTC.

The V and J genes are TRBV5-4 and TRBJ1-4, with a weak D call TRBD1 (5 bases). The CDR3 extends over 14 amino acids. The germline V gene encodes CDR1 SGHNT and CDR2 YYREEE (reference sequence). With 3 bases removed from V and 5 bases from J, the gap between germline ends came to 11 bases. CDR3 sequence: CASSSAGRNEKLFF. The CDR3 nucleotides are TGTGCCAGCAGCTCTGCAGGGCGGAATGAAAAACTGTTTTTT.

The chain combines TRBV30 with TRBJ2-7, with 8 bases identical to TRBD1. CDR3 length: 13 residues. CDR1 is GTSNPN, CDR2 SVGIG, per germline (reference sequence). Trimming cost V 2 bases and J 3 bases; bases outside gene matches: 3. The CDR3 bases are TGTGCCTGGAGTCAGGGGGCCGGCTACGAGCAGTACTTC. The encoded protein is CAWSQGAGYEQYF.

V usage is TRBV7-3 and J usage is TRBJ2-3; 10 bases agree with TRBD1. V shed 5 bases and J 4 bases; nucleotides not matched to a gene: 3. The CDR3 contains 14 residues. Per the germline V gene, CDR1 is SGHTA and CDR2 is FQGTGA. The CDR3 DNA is TGTGCCAGCAGCACGGGGACAGGGGCAGATACGCAGTATTTT. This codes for CASSTGTGADTQYF.